This T cell receptor beta chain was identified in a study of shared clonotypes between healthy human individuals. The authors' processing: Filtering differed because ImmunoSEQ produced junction-only sequences that carried no quality scores. Profiled with immunoSEQ multiplex PCR; TCRdb holds only in-frame clones, not every one. Clonal size and the V and J genes are those of that table, whereas D and trimming came from the DNA. The table includes over a million clones, more than 95% detected once. Study-level findings and limits: In general, naive subsets displayed greater estimated richness than memory subsets did.

Turning to this clone: Its target is not known.

V lost 6 bases and J lost 6; bases outside the gene matches: 17. The germline gives CDR1 WSHSY, CDR2 SAAADI. The length of the CDR3 is 16 residues. The sequence came from a man under 40 in good health. This chain joins TRBV10-2 and TRBJ2-7; 7 bases map to TRBD1. Source material: naive CD4+ T cells sorted from blood. Subset described: CD45RA+ positively selected. CDR3 protein: CASSSTLGSGGSEQYF. In DNA form, the CDR3 reads TGCGCCAGCAGCAGTACCCTGGGGTCAGGGGGTTCCGAGCAGTACTTC.